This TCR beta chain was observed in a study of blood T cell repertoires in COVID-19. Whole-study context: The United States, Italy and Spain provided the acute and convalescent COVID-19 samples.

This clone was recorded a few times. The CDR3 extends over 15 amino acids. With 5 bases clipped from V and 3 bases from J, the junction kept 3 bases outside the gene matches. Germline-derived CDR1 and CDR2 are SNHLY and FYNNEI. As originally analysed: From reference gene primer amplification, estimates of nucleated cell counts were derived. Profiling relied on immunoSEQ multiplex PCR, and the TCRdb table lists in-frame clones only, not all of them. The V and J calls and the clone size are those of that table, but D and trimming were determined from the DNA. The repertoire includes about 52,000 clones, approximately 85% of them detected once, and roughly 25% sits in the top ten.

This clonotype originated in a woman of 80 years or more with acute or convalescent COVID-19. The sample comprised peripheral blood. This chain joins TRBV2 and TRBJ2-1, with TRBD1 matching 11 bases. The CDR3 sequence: CASSRDRGIYNEQFF. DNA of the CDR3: TGTGCCAGCAGTAGGGACAGGGGGATCTACAATGAGCAGTTCTTC.